A single sample is the source of the 14 T cell receptor beta chains below, sequenced in a study of control samples from healthy donors and cancer patients. Here immunoSEQ multiplex PCR was the method, and the copy in TCRdb shows in-frame clones only, minus some. The table shows fewer than 200,000 clones, with approximately 94% occurring only once. Sequencing was carried out using blood. The origin of the receptors is a man aged 25-45 years in good health.

V usage is TRBV7-9 and J usage is TRBJ2-2; possible D gene TRBD1, 5 bases. This CDR3 spans 15 amino acids. Between the trimmed V and J ends, which lost 9 bases and 0 bases, there was a span of 14 bases. CDR1 and CDR2 (germline): SEHNR, FQNEAQ (reference sequence). This CDR3 reads CASHAQVPNTGELFF. The CDR3 nucleotides are TGTGCCAGTCACGCACAGGTACCGAACACCGGGGAGCTGTTTTTT.

This rearrangement joins TRBV19 to TRBJ1-2; D uncertain. Trimming left V 5 bases short and J 3 bases short, with 4 bases between. Germline-derived CDR1 and CDR2 are LNHDA and SQIVND (reference sequence). The CDR3 totals 11 residues. Here the CDR3 reads CASSGDYGYTF. CDR3 DNA: TGTGCCAGTAGTGGGGACTATGGCTACACCTTC.

This rearrangement joins TRBV29-1 to TRBJ2-7; D is tentatively TRBD1 or TRBD2 (6 bases each). In germline, CDR1 is SQVTM, CDR2 ANQGSEA. This CDR3 region has 13 residues. V lost 0 bases to trimming and J lost 9 bases, with 15 bases between them. The CDR3 DNA reads TGCAGCGTTGAAGATAGGGGGGAGTTTGGGCAGTACTTC. Translation: CSVEDRGEFGQYF.

This clone was seen only once. The CDR3 region is CAWSSDSKNTEAFF. In nucleotides, the CDR3 is TGTGCCTGGAGTTCCGACAGCAAGAACACTGAAGCTTTCTTT. The chain links TRBV30 to TRBJ1-1; D perhaps matches TRBD1 (5 bases). The V gene lost 2 bases and the J gene lost 1 base, with 11 bases spanning the gap. CDR3 length equals 14 residues. CDR1 is GTSNPN and CDR2 is SVGIG in the germline V gene (reference sequence).

The chain uses TRBV6-5 and TRBJ1-6, with TRBD1 matching 7 bases. V was pared by 4 bases and J by 5 bases, with 5 bases of the junction left unmatched. This CDR3 has 15 amino acids. Per the germline V gene, CDR1 is MNHEY and CDR2 is SVGAGI. CDR3 nucleotide sequence: TGTGCCAGCAGTTCCCACGGACAGGATAATTCACCCCTCCACTTT. It specifies CASSSHGQDNSPLHF.

This clone came up once. This sequence joins TRBV12-3 or TRBV12-4 and TRBJ1-2; D remains ambiguous. V was shortened by 4 bases and J by 7 bases, with 13 bases between the two germline ends. There are 13 residues in the CDR3. The CDR3 sequence is CASSSPGFSGYTF. The CDR3 region has the DNA TGTGCCAGCAGTTCCCCGGGCTTCTCTGGCTACACCTTC.

The chain couples TRBV29-1 to TRBJ1-1, with D perhaps matching TRBD1 (5 bases). Germline CDR1 and CDR2: SQVTM and ANQGSEA. Between the trimmed V and J ends, which lost 6 bases and 4 bases, there was a span of 9 bases. The CDR3 runs 11 residues. Written as DNA, the CDR3 is TGCAGCGTGGGGGGAGCCACTGAAGCTTTCTTT. Amino acid sequence: CSVGGATEAFF.

The J gene is TRBJ2-7, the V gene TRBV6-5, with D maybe TRBD1 (5 bases). Deletions cut 8 bases from V and 4 bases from J, with 12 bases between. The length of the CDR3 is 12 residues. Germline V gene lookup returns CDR1 MNHEY and CDR2 SVGAGI. CDR3 in amino acids: CASGTDSYEQYF. The CDR3 DNA reads TGTGCCAGCGGAACAGACAGTTACGAGCAGTACTTC.

This rearrangement joins TRBV30 to TRBJ2-5, with a possible D match to TRBD2 (5 bases). The germline gives CDR1 GTSNPN, CDR2 SVGIG (reference sequence). The CDR3 is 13 residues long. V was trimmed by 1 base and J by 1 base, leaving 7 bases between them. Written as DNA, the CDR3 is TGTGCCTGGAGTGGGGGAGTCCAAGAGACCCAGTACTTC. Its translation: CAWSGGVQETQYF.

J is TRBJ2-1 and V is TRBV5-6; no definite D call. V lost 4 bases, J lost 5 bases, and 16 bases lay in between. The CDR3 loop spans 15 amino acids. CDR1 SGHDT and CDR2 YYEEEE come from the germline V gene. Here the CDR3 DNA reads TGTGCCAGCAGCCCCCGGGTCTACGTAAACAATGAGCAGTTCTTC. Translation: CASSPRVYVNNEQFF.

The chain recombines TRBV19 with TRBJ2-7; 7 positions match TRBD1. Germline values: CDR1 LNHDA, CDR2 SQIVND (reference sequence). Trimming at V came to 6 bases and at J to 4 bases, leaving 9 bases not matched to a gene. The CDR3 runs to 14 residues. The CDR3 DNA follows: TGTGCCAGTAGCCCACAGGGGCCTCAGTACGAGCAGTACTTC. Its translation is CASSPQGPQYEQYF.

V is TRBV7-9 and J is TRBJ1-3; no clear D gene. The CDR3 contains 15 residues. Between the trimmed V and J ends, which lost 5 bases and 5 bases, there was a span of 16 bases. The V gene's germline CDR1 is SEHNR and CDR2 FQNEAQ (reference sequence). The CDR3 reads CASSPEGGRRNTIYF. The CDR3 nucleotides are TGTGCCAGCAGCCCCGAGGGTGGGAGGAGAAACACCATATATTTT.

The rearrangement links TRBV10-3 to TRBJ1-5; 7 positions match TRBD1. V shed 6 bases and J 3 bases; nucleotides not matched to a gene: 8. CDR1 is ENHRY and CDR2 is SYGVKD in the germline V gene. The CDR3 covers 15 residues. The CDR3 loop is CAISGGGGNNQPQHF. In DNA form, the CDR3 reads TGTGCCATCAGCGGGGGAGGGGGCAACAATCAGCCCCAGCATTTT.

J is TRBJ1-1 and V is TRBV13; a weak D match, TRBD1 (5 bases). Between the trimmed V and J ends, which lost 5 bases and 0 bases, there was a span of 13 bases. The germline CDR1 and CDR2 sequences are PRHDT and FYEKMQ (reference sequence). CDR3 size: 15 residues. CDR3 residues: CASSHTQGVNTEAFF. CDR3 coding DNA: TGTGCCAGCAGCCACACTCAAGGGGTGAACACTGAAGCTTTCTTT.